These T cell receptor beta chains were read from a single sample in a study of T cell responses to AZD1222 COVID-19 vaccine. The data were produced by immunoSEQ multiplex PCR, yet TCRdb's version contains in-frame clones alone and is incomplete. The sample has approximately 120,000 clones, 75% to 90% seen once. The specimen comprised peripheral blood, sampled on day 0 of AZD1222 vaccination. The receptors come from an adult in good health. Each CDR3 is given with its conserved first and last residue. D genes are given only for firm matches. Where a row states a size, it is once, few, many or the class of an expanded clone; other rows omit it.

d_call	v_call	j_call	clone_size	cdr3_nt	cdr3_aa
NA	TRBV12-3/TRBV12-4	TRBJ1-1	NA	TGTGCCAGCAGTTTATTGAACACTGAAGCTTTCTTT	CASSLLNTEAFF
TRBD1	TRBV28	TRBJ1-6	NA	TGTGCCAGCAGAAGGGACAGTAATTCACCCCTCCACTTT	CASRRDSNSPLHF
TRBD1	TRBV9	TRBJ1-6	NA	TGTGCCAGCAGCCCAGGACAGGGAACTTCACCCCTCCACTTT	CASSPGQGTSPLHF
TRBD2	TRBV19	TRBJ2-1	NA	TGTGCCAGTACCCTTTTGGGGCGGGAGTACCACAATGAGCAGTTCTTC	CASTLLGREYHNEQFF
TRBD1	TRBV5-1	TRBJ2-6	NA	TGCGCCAGCAGCGCGACAGGGGCTGGGGCCAACGTCCTGACTTTC	CASSATGAGANVLTF
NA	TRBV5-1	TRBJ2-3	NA	TGCGCCAGCAAAGCGGGACAGAGCACAGATACGCAGTATTTT	CASKAGQSTDTQYF
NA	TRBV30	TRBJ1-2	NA	TGTGCCTGGACTTGGGACATTAACTATGGCTACACCTTC	CAWTWDINYGYTF
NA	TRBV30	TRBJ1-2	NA	TGTGCCTGGAGCCGTTCGGGCGGCTACACCTTC	CAWSRSGGYTF
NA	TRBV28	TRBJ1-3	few	TGTGCCAGCAAGCGGAACTCTGGAAACACCATATATTTT	CASKRNSGNTIYF
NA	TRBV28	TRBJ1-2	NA	TGTGCCAGCATTCAACCCGGGACGAACTATGGCTACACCTTC	CASIQPGTNYGYTF
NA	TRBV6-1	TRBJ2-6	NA	TGTGCCAGCAGTGAATTTCAGGGCTCTGGGGCCAACGTCCTGACTTTC	CASSEFQGSGANVLTF
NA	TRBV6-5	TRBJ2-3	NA	TGTGCCCCCTTGGTCGCAGATACGCAGTATTTT	CAPLVADTQYF
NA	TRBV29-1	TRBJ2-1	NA	TGCAGCGTTGAAGTGAACCATGAGCAGTTCTTC	CSVEVNHEQFF
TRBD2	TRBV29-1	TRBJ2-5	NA	TGCAGCGTGCTCTTAGCGGGGGTTGAGACCCAGTACTTC	CSVLLAGVETQYF
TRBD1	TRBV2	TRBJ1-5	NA	TGTGCCAGCAGTGGCCAGGGGGGGCGGAATCAGCCCCAGCATTTT	CASSGQGGRNQPQHF
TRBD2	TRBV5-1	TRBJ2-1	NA	TGCGCCAGCAGCTTCCAACTAGCGGGAGGTGGAGAGCAGTTCTTC	CASSFQLAGGGEQFF
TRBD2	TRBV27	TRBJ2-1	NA	TGTGCCAGCAGTCCCCAGGGGGGTGGGACTAGCGGATACAATGAGCAGTTCTTC	CASSPQGGGTSGYNEQFF
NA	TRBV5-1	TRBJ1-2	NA	TGCGCCAGCAGCGTTGGGGCTTCCGTCAACTATGGCTACACCTTC	CASSVGASVNYGYTF
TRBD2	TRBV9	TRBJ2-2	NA	TGTGCCAGCAGCGTAGGACTAGCGGGTTTCACCGGGGAGCTGTTTTTT	CASSVGLAGFTGELFF
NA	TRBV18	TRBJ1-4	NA	TGTGCCAGCTCCCGGGGAGAAACTAATGAAAAACTGTTTTTT	CASSRGETNEKLFF
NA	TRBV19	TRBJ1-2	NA	TGTGCCAGTAGTCTAGGACAGTCATCCTATGGCTACACCTTC	CASSLGQSSYGYTF
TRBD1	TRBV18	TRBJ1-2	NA	TGTGCCAGCTCACCCGGGGGACAGCCGCCTAACTATGGCTACACCTTC	CASSPGGQPPNYGYTF